This TCR beta chain derives from a study of blood T cell repertoires in COVID-19. Study context: T cells, B-cell-depleted T cells, or PBMCs provided the cDNA or gDNA that served as material.

About this clone itself: Within the sample, other DNA sequences also encode this same CDR3.

As originally analysed: Amplification from reference gene primers served as the basis for estimated nucleated cell counts. TCRdb's table, derived via immunoSEQ multiplex PCR, lists solely in-frame clones and lacks some. V, J and clone size are those of that table, while D and trimming were read from the DNA. This sample has 260,000 or so clones; roughly 85% occur once, and the top ten carry about 2.3%. Germline lookup yields CDR1 LGHDT and CDR2 YNNKEL (reference sequence). V was trimmed by 3 bases and J by 4 bases, leaving 7 bases between them. CDR3 length: 13 residues. V and J are TRBV3-1 (or the pseudogene TRBV3-2) and TRBJ1-5; tentatively, D is TRBD1 (6 bases). Material for sequencing was PBMCs or T cells enriched from blood (not recorded which). The receptor comes from a woman between 50 and 59 years old who had recovered from COVID-19. CDR3: CASSQDRNQPQHF. DNA of the CDR3: TGTGCCAGCAGCCAGGACAGAAATCAGCCCCAGCATTTT.